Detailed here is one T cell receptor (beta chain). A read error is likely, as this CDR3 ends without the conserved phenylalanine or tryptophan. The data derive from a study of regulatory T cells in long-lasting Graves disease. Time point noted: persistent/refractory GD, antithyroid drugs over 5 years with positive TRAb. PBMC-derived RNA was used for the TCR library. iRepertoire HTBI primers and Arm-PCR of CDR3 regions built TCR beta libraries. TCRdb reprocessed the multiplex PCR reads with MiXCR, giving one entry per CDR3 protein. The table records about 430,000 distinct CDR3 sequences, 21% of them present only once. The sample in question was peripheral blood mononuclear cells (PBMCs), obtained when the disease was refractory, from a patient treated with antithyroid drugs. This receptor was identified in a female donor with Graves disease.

The CDR3 sequence is CSAIPGTSGSYEQYS. Here the CDR3 DNA reads TGCAGTGCGATTCCGGGGACTAGCGGCTCCTACGAGCAGTACTCC. The chain couples TRBV20-1 to TRBJ2-7; 11 bases fit TRBD2. This CDR3 has 15 residues. The V and J ends lost 6 bases and 0 bases, in that order; junction bases with no gene match: 7. Germline CDR1 is DFQATT and CDR2 is SNEGSKA (reference sequence).